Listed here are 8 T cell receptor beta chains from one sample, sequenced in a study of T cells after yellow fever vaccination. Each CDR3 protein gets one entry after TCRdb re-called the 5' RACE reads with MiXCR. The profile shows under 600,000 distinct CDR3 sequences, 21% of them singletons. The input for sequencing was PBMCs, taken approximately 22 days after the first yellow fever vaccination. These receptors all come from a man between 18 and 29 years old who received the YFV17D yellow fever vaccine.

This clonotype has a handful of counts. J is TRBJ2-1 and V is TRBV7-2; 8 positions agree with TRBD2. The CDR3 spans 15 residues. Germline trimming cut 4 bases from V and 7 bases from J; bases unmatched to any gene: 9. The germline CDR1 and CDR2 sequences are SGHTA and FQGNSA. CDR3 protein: CASSSQAGARNEQFF. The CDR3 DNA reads TGTGCCAGCAGCTCCCAAGCGGGGGCGCGGAATGAGCAGTTCTTC.

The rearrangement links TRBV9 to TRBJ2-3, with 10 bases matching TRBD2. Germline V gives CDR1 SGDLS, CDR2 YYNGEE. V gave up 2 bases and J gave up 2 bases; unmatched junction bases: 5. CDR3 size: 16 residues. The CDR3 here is CASSVSAGGLTDTQYF. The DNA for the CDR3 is TGTGCCAGCAGCGTGTCAGCGGGGGGGCTCACAGATACGCAGTATTTT.

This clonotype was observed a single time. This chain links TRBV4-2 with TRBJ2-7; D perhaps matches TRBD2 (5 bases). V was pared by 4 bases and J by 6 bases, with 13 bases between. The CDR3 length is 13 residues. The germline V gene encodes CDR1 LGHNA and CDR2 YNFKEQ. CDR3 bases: TGTGCCAGCAGCCGCGGGCTGGCCTGCGAGCAGTACTTC. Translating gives CASSRGLACEQYF.

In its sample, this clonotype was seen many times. CDR3 in amino acids: CASSLDLGGGQTQYF. In DNA, the CDR3 is TGTGCCAGCAGCTTAGATCTCGGAGGAGGGCAGACCCAGTACTTC. The rearrangement uses TRBV11-2 and TRBJ2-5; maybe TRBD2 (6 bases). There are 15 residues in the CDR3. Trimming cost V 0 bases and J 6 bases, with 14 bases left between them. The V gene's germline CDR1 is SGHAT and CDR2 FQNNGV.

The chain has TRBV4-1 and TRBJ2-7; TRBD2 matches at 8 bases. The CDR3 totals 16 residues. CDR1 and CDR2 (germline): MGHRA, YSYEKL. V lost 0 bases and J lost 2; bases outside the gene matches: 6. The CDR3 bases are TGCGCCAGCAGCCAAGATTGGGATAGCGGGGCCTACGAGCAGTACGTC. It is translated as CASSQDWDSGAYEQYV.

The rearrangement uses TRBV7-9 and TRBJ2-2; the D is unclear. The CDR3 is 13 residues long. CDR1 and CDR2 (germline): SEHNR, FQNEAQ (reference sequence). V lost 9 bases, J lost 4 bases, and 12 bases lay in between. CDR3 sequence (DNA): TGTGCCAGTAACCTACTGGTCACCGGGGAGCTGTTTTTT. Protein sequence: CASNLLVTGELFF.

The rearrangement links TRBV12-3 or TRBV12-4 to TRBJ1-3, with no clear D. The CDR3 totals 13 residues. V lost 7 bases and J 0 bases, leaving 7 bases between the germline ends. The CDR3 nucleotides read TGTGCCAGCATTCTTTTCTCTGGAAACACCATATATTTT. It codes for CASILFSGNTIYF.

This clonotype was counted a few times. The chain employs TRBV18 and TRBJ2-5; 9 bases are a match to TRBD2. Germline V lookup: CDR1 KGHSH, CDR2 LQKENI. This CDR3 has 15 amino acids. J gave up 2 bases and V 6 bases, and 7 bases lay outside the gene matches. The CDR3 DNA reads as TGTGCCAGCTCTCAGGAAGCGGGGGGACAAGAGACCCAGTACTTC. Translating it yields CASSQEAGGQETQYF.